The next 29 T cell receptor beta chains were all read from a single sample in a study of shared clonotypes between healthy human individuals. The naive CD8 subset, CD45RO-negative cells positively selected for CCR7, excluded terminally differentiated effector memory CD45RA+ cells. Data came from immunoSEQ multiplex PCR; TCRdb stores just in-frame clones and leaves some out. The data hold about 1,800,000 clones, with about 95% observed a single time. Material: naive CD8+ T cells sorted from blood. The receptors come from a young man in good health.

CDR3 sequence: CASSTYSATNEKLFF. CDR3 nucleotide sequence: TGTGCCAGCAGCACCTACAGTGCAACTAATGAAAAACTGTTTTTT. The chain has TRBV13 and TRBJ1-4, with D hard to call. With 5 bases removed from V and 0 bases from J, the gap between germline ends came to 10 bases. CDR3 length: 15 amino acids. CDR1 PRHDT and CDR2 FYEKMQ come from the germline V gene (reference sequence).

The chain joins TRBV19 to TRBJ2-3; TRBD2 matches 9 bases. The CDR3 extends over 15 amino acids. CDR1 is LNHDA, CDR2 SQIVND, per germline (reference sequence). V was pared by 3 bases and J by 3 bases, with 4 bases of the junction left unmatched. DNA for the CDR3: TGTGCCAGTAGTATCGGTCTAGCGGGGACAGATACGCAGTATTTT. It codes for CASSIGLAGTDTQYF. Based on the CDR3 plus reference TRBV19 and TRBJ2-3, the full variable domain is DGGITQSPKYLFRKEGQNVTLSCEQNLNHDAMYWYRQDPGQGLRLIYYSQIVNDFQKGDIAEGYSVSREKKESFPLTVTSAQKNPTAFYLCASSIGLAGTDTQYFGPGTRLTVL.

This chain uses TRBV11-2 with TRBJ2-7; D call uncertain. In germline, CDR1 is SGHAT, CDR2 FQNNGV. This CDR3 contains 12 residues. Trimming took 3 bases from V and 4 from J, leaving 7 bases between them. For the CDR3, the DNA is TGTGCCAGCAGCTTCGGCCTATACGAGCAGTACTTC. It codes for CASSFGLYEQYF.

The chain couples TRBV2 to TRBJ1-2; 11 bases are a match to TRBD1. This CDR3 is 16 amino acids long. The J segment lost 2 bases and the V segment lost 7 bases, leaving 9 bases of the junction unmatched. Germline assignment: CDR1 SNHLY and CDR2 FYNNEI. CDR3 in amino acids: CASTWTGGDSNYGYTF. CDR3 DNA: TGTGCCAGCACCTGGACAGGGGGCGATTCGAACTATGGCTACACCTTC.

The CDR3 sequence: CSVEVGQGINEQFF. The CDR3, as DNA: TGCAGCGTTGAAGTGGGTCAGGGGATCAATGAGCAGTTCTTC. V usage is TRBV29-1 and J usage is TRBJ2-1; tentative D call: TRBD1 (6 bases). The V gene's germline CDR1 is SQVTM and CDR2 ANQGSEA. CDR3 size: 14 residues. V gave up 1 base and J gave up 6 bases, with 13 bases separating them.

This chain uses TRBV6-1 with TRBJ1-5; 7 bases agree with TRBD1. V dropped 5 bases and J dropped 7; count of bases not matched to a gene: 8. CDR3 length: 14 residues. CDR1 and CDR2 from the germline V gene are MNHNS and SASEGT. The CDR3 region has the DNA TGTGCCAGCAGTCGAACAGGGGTAGGCCAGCCCCAGCATTTT. This gives the protein CASSRTGVGQPQHF.

This clone is a singleton in its sample. The chain is built from TRBV28 and TRBJ2-7, with 7 positions matching TRBD2. From germline, CDR1 is MDHEN and CDR2 SYDVKM. V shed 6 bases, J shed 4 bases, and the junction held 6 bases outside the gene matches. The CDR3 spans 13 residues. The CDR3 spells CASRGRGKYEQYF. For the CDR3, the DNA is TGTGCCAGCAGGGGGCGGGGGAAATACGAGCAGTACTTC.

V is TRBV4-3 and J is TRBJ2-7; 7 nucleotides line up with TRBD1. The CDR3 is made up of 13 amino acids. V lost 4 bases and J lost 2; bases outside the gene matches: 2. Germline values: CDR1 LGHNA, CDR2 YSLEER. The DNA for the CDR3 is TGCGCCAGCAGCCGCGGACAGGCCTACGAGCAGTACTTC. Its translation: CASSRGQAYEQYF.

Worth noting for this clone: Other DNA sequences within the sample encode an identical CDR3. This chain uses TRBV9 with TRBJ2-7; 12 nucleotides match TRBD2. Germline loops: CDR1 SGDLS, CDR2 YYNGEE. The junction had 0 bases not matched to a gene; V was cut back by 4 bases and J by 1 base. This CDR3 is built from 14 residues. The CDR3, as DNA: TGTGCCAGCAGCCTAGCGGGAGGGTCCTACGAGCAGTACTTC. This gives the protein CASSLAGGSYEQYF.

The chain joins TRBV9 to TRBJ1-3; tentative D call: TRBD1 (5 bases). Germline-derived CDR1 and CDR2 are SGDLS and YYNGEE. Trimming shortened V by 0 bases and J by 3 bases, and 13 bases separated the two germline ends. The CDR3 consists of 16 residues. The CDR3 is CASSVEGPGDGNTIYF. CDR3 DNA sequence: TGTGCCAGCAGCGTAGAGGGGCCCGGGGATGGAAACACCATATATTTT.

This clone showed up just once. The J gene is TRBJ1-1, the V gene TRBV7-6, with D unclear. Germline V gene lookup returns CDR1 SGHVS and CDR2 FNYEAQ. This CDR3 spans 13 amino acids. Trimming took off 7 bases at V and 0 bases at J, with 9 bases between the two ends. The CDR3 protein is CASTPGLNTEAFF. In DNA form, the CDR3 reads TGTGCCAGCACCCCTGGATTGAACACTGAAGCTTTCTTT.

This clone was picked up one time. V and J are TRBV2 and TRBJ1-2; 10 bases match TRBD1. Unmatched junction bases numbered 5, after V lost 4 bases and J lost 0 bases. Germline CDR1 is SNHLY and CDR2 is FYNNEI. The CDR3 is made up of 16 amino acids. CDR3 region: CASSVGQGNANYGYTF. The DNA for the CDR3 is TGTGCCAGCAGTGTGGGACAGGGGAACGCTAACTATGGCTACACCTTC.

This rearrangement joins TRBV7-6 to TRBJ2-1; D remains ambiguous. This CDR3 comprises 17 residues. CDR1 is SGHVS and CDR2 is FNYEAQ in the germline V gene. Trimming took 5 bases from V and 0 from J, leaving 17 bases between them. CDR3 coding DNA: TGTGCCAGCAGCCCCGAGTCGCGGTGGGGCTCCTACAATGAGCAGTTCTTC. Encoded protein: CASSPESRWGSYNEQFF. The full variable domain, in which reference TRBV7-6 and TRBJ2-1 provide the parts outside the CDR3, is GAGVSQSPRYKVTKRGQDVALRCDPISGHVSLYWYRQALGQGPEFLTYFNYEAQQDKSGLPNDRFSAERPEGSISTLTIQRTEQRDSAMYRCASSPESRWGSYNEQFFGPGTRLTVL.

As for this clone: Additional DNA sequences in this sample encode the identical CDR3. The chain combines TRBV9 with TRBJ2-2; D remains unclear. This CDR3 region has 13 residues. The V end was cut by 1 base, the J end by 4 bases, with 5 bases between. Germline CDR1 SGDLS, CDR2 YYNGEE. The CDR3, as DNA: TGTGCCAGCAGCGTAAGTGGCACCGGGGAGCTGTTTTTT. Its protein is CASSVSGTGELFF.

The V gene is TRBV6-5, the J gene TRBJ1-2; TRBD1 agrees at 7 bases. The germline gives CDR1 MNHEY, CDR2 SVGAGI. The CDR3 runs 15 residues. Trimming took 2 bases from V and 8 from J; bases not matched to a gene: 11. CDR3 nucleotide sequence: TGTGCCAGCAGTTACGGCTCCACAGGGGCTCTGGGCTACACCTTC. Amino acids: CASSYGSTGALGYTF.

The V call is TRBV27, the J call TRBJ2-7, with 7 bases fitting TRBD1. This CDR3 comprises 14 residues. Trimming took 5 bases from V and 5 from J; bases not matched to a gene: 9. Germline CDR1 reads MNHEY; CDR2 reads SMNVEV (reference sequence). CDR3 region: CASSTQGWMHEQYF. CDR3 coding DNA: TGTGCCAGCAGTACACAGGGGTGGATGCACGAGCAGTACTTC.

This clone was recorded once. The chain is built from TRBV5-6 and TRBJ2-5; TRBD2 agrees at 10 bases. The CDR3 contains 16 residues. Germline CDR1 is SGHDT and CDR2 is YYEEEE. V lost 2 bases, J lost 4 bases, and 8 bases stayed unmatched. DNA for the CDR3: TGTGCCAGCAGCTTAGCGGGACTAGCGACAAGAGAGACCCAGTACTTC. This gives the protein CASSLAGLATRETQYF.

This chain uses TRBV7-8 with TRBJ1-2; 9 bases match TRBD1. There are 15 residues in the CDR3. Germline CDR1 is SGHVS and CDR2 is FQNEAQ. The trim removed 5 bases at V and 5 bases at J, leaving 9 bases unmatched. CDR3 sequence reads: CASSGWTGEQYGYTF. DNA of the CDR3: TGTGCCAGCAGCGGGTGGACAGGGGAGCAGTATGGCTACACCTTC.

This chain uses TRBV5-5 with TRBJ2-7, with D hard to call. Trimming pared 4 bases from V and 4 bases from J, leaving 18 bases between. The length of the CDR3 is 15 residues. The V gene's germline CDR1 is SGHKS and CDR2 YYEKEE (reference sequence). The CDR3 reads CASSQVVRGDYEQYF. The CDR3 DNA follows: TGTGCCAGCAGCCAAGTAGTTCGCGGAGATTACGAGCAGTACTTC.

The chain employs TRBV28 and TRBJ2-2; 7 bases fit TRBD1. The germline CDR1 and CDR2 sequences are MDHEN and SYDVKM. After removal of 6 bases from V and 3 bases from J, the junction contained 4 bases not matched to a gene. This CDR3 region has 14 residues. In DNA form, the CDR3 reads TGTGCCAGCAGACGGGACAGCCACACCGGGGAGCTGTTTTTT. Its protein is CASRRDSHTGELFF.

This clone appeared once. The CDR3 sequence is CASSLEQGPYEQYF. DNA of the CDR3: TGTGCCAGCAGCTTAGAACAGGGACCTTACGAGCAGTACTTC. The chain combines TRBV5-6 with TRBJ2-7; D perhaps matches TRBD1 (6 bases). V dropped 2 bases and J dropped 4 bases, with 13 bases sitting between them. This CDR3 spans 14 amino acids. The germline V gene encodes CDR1 SGHDT and CDR2 YYEEEE. Full variable domain (outside the CDR3, taken from reference TRBV5-6 and TRBJ2-7): DAGVTQSPTHLIKTRGQQVTLRCSPKSGHDTVSWYQQALGQGPQFIFQYYEEEERQRGNFPDRFSGHQFPNYSSELNVNALLLGDSALYLCASSLEQGPYEQYFGPGTRLTVT.

The V and J genes are TRBV11-2 and TRBJ2-7; TRBD1 aligns across 10 bases. V lost 1 base and J lost 3; bases outside the gene matches: 6. Germline V gene sequence: CDR1 SGHAT, CDR2 FQNNGV. This CDR3 has 16 residues. CDR3 sequence reads: CASSLGGQGVNYEQYF. The CDR3 DNA reads as TGTGCCAGCAGCTTAGGTGGACAGGGGGTAAACTACGAGCAGTACTTC.

V gene TRBV7-4 combines with J gene TRBJ2-7; 9 positions agree with TRBD1. The CDR3 is made up of 14 amino acids. CDR1 and CDR2 (germline): SGHVT, SQSDAQ. V lost 7 bases and J lost 2; bases outside the gene matches: 6. The CDR3 DNA reads as TGTGCCAGCACGGCCCGGGACAGGGCCTACGAGCAGTACTTC. Amino acid sequence: CASTARDRAYEQYF.

The V gene is TRBV13, the J gene TRBJ2-7; D gene uncertain. This CDR3 is built from 12 residues. Looked up from germline, CDR1 is PRHDT and CDR2 is FYEKMQ (reference sequence). V shed 5 bases and J shed 2 bases, with 7 bases lying between them. CDR3 sequence (DNA): TGTGCCAGCAGCGTGGACCCCTACGAGCAGTACTTC. Its translation: CASSVDPYEQYF.

The chain links TRBV11-2 to TRBJ2-1; TRBD2 agrees at 7 bases. The CDR3 is 15 residues long. V shed 2 bases and J 4 bases; nucleotides not matched to a gene: 5. Germline V gene lookup returns CDR1 SGHAT and CDR2 FQNNGV. In nucleotides, the CDR3 is TGTGCCAGCAGCTTAATCAGCGGGATGTACAATGAGCAGTTCTTC. This encodes CASSLISGMYNEQFF.

V and J are TRBV4-1 and TRBJ2-5; tentative D call: TRBD1 (6 bases). Deletions cut 2 bases from V and 3 bases from J, with 13 bases between. The germline CDR1 and CDR2 sequences are MGHRA and YSYEKL. The CDR3 runs to 15 residues. CDR3 amino acids: CASSQPPAGEETQYF. DNA for the CDR3: TGCGCCAGCAGCCAACCCCCGGCAGGGGAAGAGACCCAGTACTTC.

The chain combines TRBV7-6 with TRBJ2-7, with 8 nucleotides matching TRBD2. The V segment lost 5 bases and the J segment 5 bases; nucleotides outside the gene matches: 8. CDR3 length: 14 residues. Germline V gene lookup returns CDR1 SGHVS and CDR2 FNYEAQ. The CDR3: CASSGTGLDHEQYF. CDR3 in DNA: TGTGCCAGCAGCGGAACGGGACTAGACCACGAGCAGTACTTC.

This CDR3 is CASSSLAGRHYEQYF. The CDR3 DNA reads as TGCGCCAGCAGCTCCTTAGCGGGACGTCACTACGAGCAGTACTTC. The chain recombines TRBV5-1 with TRBJ2-7, with 8 nucleotides matching TRBD2. The CDR3 totals 15 residues. Trimming removed 3 bases from V and 3 bases from J; junction bases left unmatched: 8. Per germline, CDR1 SGHRS and CDR2 YFSETQ.

The rearrangement uses TRBV9 and TRBJ2-1; 15 nucleotides match TRBD2. Germline V gene sequence: CDR1 SGDLS, CDR2 YYNGEE. This CDR3 has 19 amino acids. V was pared by 4 bases and J by 3 bases, with 11 bases of the junction left unmatched. The CDR3 here is CASSPGLAGGALGYNEQFF. CDR3 coding DNA: TGTGCCAGCAGCCCTGGACTAGCGGGGGGGGCCCTAGGCTACAATGAGCAGTTCTTC.